The rows below give T cell receptor beta chains drawn from one sample of a study of T cells in narcolepsy. The data were produced by immunoSEQ multiplex PCR, yet TCRdb's version contains in-frame clones alone and is incomplete. The sample has 32,000 or so clones; over 80% are singletons. Sequenced material: CD45RA- memory CD4+ T cells from PBMCs. All receptors come from a human donor with narcolepsy. Both conserved end residues are part of each CDR3. The D gene is left open where the match is weak. The listing skips clone size in some rows; elsewhere it reads once, few, many or a size class.

TGTGCCAGTAGTTCACAAACAGGAAACACCATATATTTT | CASSSQTGNTIYF | . | TRBV19 | . | TRBJ1-3
TGTGCCAGCACCCCGTCACAGGGGGGCGAGCAGTACTTC | CASTPSQGGEQYF | TRBD1 | TRBV6-1 | . | TRBJ2-7
TGTGCCATCCTCAAGACAGGGGCTGGAAACACCATATATTTT | CAILKTGAGNTIYF | TRBD1 | TRBV2 | . | TRBJ1-3
TGTGCCAGCTCGTCGGGCAGGGGGCCTGGAAACACCATATATTTT | CASSSGRGPGNTIYF | TRBD1 | TRBV18 | . | TRBJ1-3
TGCACCAGCAGCCCCCGGGTTCTAGAAGCTTTCTTT | CTSSPRVLEAFF | . | TRBV1 | . | TRBJ1-1
TGTGCCAGCAGCCCCGATAACGGGGAGACCCAGTACTTC | CASSPDNGETQYF | . | TRBV2 | few | TRBJ2-5
TGTGCCAGCAGTTACGTTAGGACAGGGGGTGGCTATGGCTACACCTTC | CASSYVRTGGGYGYTF | TRBD1 | TRBV6-5 | few | TRBJ1-2
TGTGCCAGCAGTCAGGGCACAGCGAACACCGGGGAGCTGTTTTTT | CASSQGTANTGELFF | . | TRBV27 | . | TRBJ2-2
TGTGCCAGTACCCGGGACGGCCATCAGCCCCAGCATTTT | CASTRDGHQPQHF | . | TRBV19 | . | TRBJ1-5
TGTGCCAGCAGCTTGGCCGTATCTGGGGCCAACGTCCTGACTTTC | CASSLAVSGANVLTF | . | TRBV5-5 | . | TRBJ2-6
TGTGCCAGCATGTTCGGGAACACCGGGGAGCTGTTTTTT | CASMFGNTGELFF | . | TRBV6-5 | . | TRBJ2-2
TGTGCCAGCAGTTTAGGCCCTACCTTCGGGGGCACTGAAGCTTTCTTT | CASSLGPTFGGTEAFF | . | TRBV27 | . | TRBJ1-1
TGTGCCAGCAACCGGGACAGCGATTCACCCCTCCACTTT | CASNRDSDSPLHF | TRBD1 | TRBV2 | . | TRBJ1-6
TGCGCCAGCAGCCAGATGCAGGGGCAGCGCGAGCAGTACTTC | CASSQMQGQREQYF | . | TRBV4-1 | few | TRBJ2-7
TGTGCCAGCAGTGAACCCCGAGGGGAGACCCAGTACTTC | CASSEPRGETQYF | . | TRBV6-1 | . | TRBJ2-5
TGTGCCAGCAGCTCGACGGGGGACAGGGGATCCAATGAGCAGTTCTTC | CASSSTGDRGSNEQFF | TRBD1 | TRBV5-4 | . | TRBJ2-1
TGTGCCAGCAGTGAAGCGGGGGGGGAGTATGGCTACACCTTC | CASSEAGGEYGYTF | . | TRBV6-1 | few | TRBJ1-2
TGTGCCAGCGGACAAGCGGGGGGACCCACAGATACGCAGTATTTT | CASGQAGGPTDTQYF | TRBD2 | TRBV7-2 | . | TRBJ2-3
TGTGCCAGCAGCAAAGGTTGTGGGGGGGCGTCTAATGAGCAGTTCTTC | CASSKGCGGASNEQFF | . | TRBV21-1 | . | TRBJ2-1
TGTGCCAGCAGGGGACTAGCGGGGGGAAAAAACATTCAGTACTTC | CASRGLAGGKNIQYF | TRBD2 | TRBV6-5 | . | TRBJ2-4
TGTGCCAGCAGCCAAGTCATGCAGGGCATTCGAGATACGCAGTATTTT | CASSQVMQGIRDTQYF | . | TRBV14 | . | TRBJ2-3
TGTGCCAGTAGTAGGACTAGCGGGGGGTCTGCCAAAAACATTCAGTACTTC | CASSRTSGGSAKNIQYF | TRBD2 | TRBV19 | . | TRBJ2-4
TGCGCCAGCAGCTTGGCCGCCGGACAGGGGGCTGGTGAGCAGTTCTTC | CASSLAAGQGAGEQFF | TRBD1 | TRBV5-1 | . | TRBJ2-1
TGTGCTAGTGGTTTGGGTAAAGCCTACGAGCAGTACTTC | CASGLGKAYEQYF | . | TRBV12-5 | . | TRBJ2-7
TGTGCCAGCTCGCAGAGGGGGGCTAACTATGGCTACACCTTC | CASSQRGANYGYTF | . | TRBV7-9 | few | TRBJ1-2
TGTGCCAGCAGTTACTCCGGGACAGATAATGAAAAACTGTTTTTT | CASSYSGTDNEKLFF | TRBD1 | TRBV6-6 | . | TRBJ1-4
TGTGCCTGGAGTGTAACGGACAGGGGGACGAATGGCTACACCTTC | CAWSVTDRGTNGYTF | TRBD1 | TRBV30 | . | TRBJ1-2
TGTGCCAGCAGTGAATTTCTAGCGGGCACAGATACGCAGTATTTT | CASSEFLAGTDTQYF | TRBD2 | TRBV2 | . | TRBJ2-3
TGCGCCAGCAGCTTGGACCGCTCGGCGCGGGAAAGCTCCTACAATGAGCAGTTCTTC | CASSLDRSARESSYNEQFF | . | TRBV5-1 | . | TRBJ2-1
TGCGCCAGCAGCTTTCGGGGGCTAGAGGAAAAACTGTTTTTT | CASSFRGLEEKLFF | . | TRBV5-1 | . | TRBJ1-4
TGTGCCAGCAGTTACTCCGCCGAGCAGTACTTC | CASSYSAEQYF | . | TRBV6-5 | . | TRBJ2-7
TGTGCCAGCAGCCCCGGGACAGGGGAAAATCAGCCCCAGCATTTT | CASSPGTGENQPQHF | TRBD1 | TRBV11-2 | few | TRBJ1-5
TGTGCCAGCAGTGGCCGGGCCCCGACTCTAGTTACGCAGTATTTT | CASSGRAPTLVTQYF | . | TRBV6-1 | . | TRBJ2-3
TGTGCCAGTAGTATAGTTGAAGAACCCCAGCATTTT | CASSIVEEPQHF | . | TRBV19 | . | TRBJ1-5
TGTGCCAGCAGTGATCCTCTGCCGGACAGGAGAATGCGGGAGACCCAGTACTTC | CASSDPLPDRRMRETQYF | TRBD1 | TRBV25-1 | . | TRBJ2-5
TGTGCCAGCAGCCCCGGGGGTACAAAAGAGACCCAGCACTTC | CASSPGGTKETQHF | . | TRBV5-4 | . | TRBJ2-5
TGCAGTGCTAGAGATGCTCCTGGCTACACCTTC | CSARDAPGYTF | . | TRBV20-1 | . | TRBJ1-2
TGTGCCAGCTCACCGGAGGCAAGGGGGCGAGGACTAAGGACTGAAGCTTTCTTT | CASSPEARGRGLRTEAFF | TRBD1 | TRBV18 | . | TRBJ1-1
TGTGCCAGCAGTTACTCGGCAGGGGGCAATGAAAAACTGTTTTTT | CASSYSAGGNEKLFF | TRBD1 | TRBV6-6 | . | TRBJ1-4
TGCAGCGTTGAATCTGGGGAGCAGTACTTC | CSVESGEQYF | . | TRBV29-1 | . | TRBJ2-7
TGTGCCAGTAGTATACGGGCGTCTGATGGCTACACCTTC | CASSIRASDGYTF | . | TRBV19 | . | TRBJ1-2
TGCGCCAGCAGCCAAGATTACGACTCCAATCAGCCCCAGCATTTT | CASSQDYDSNQPQHF | . | TRBV4-3 | . | TRBJ1-5
TGCGCCAGCAGCTGGGCCGTAAGTGGGGGAACTAATGAAAAACTGTTTTTT | CASSWAVSGGTNEKLFF | . | TRBV5-1 | . | TRBJ1-4
TGTGCCAGCAGCCATGTGGGTGGTGGCTACACCTTC | CASSHVGGGYTF | . | TRBV14 | . | TRBJ1-2
TGTGCCAGCAGCGCCGGGACAGGGGGAAACATTCAGTACTTC | CASSAGTGGNIQYF | TRBD1 | TRBV7-2 | . | TRBJ2-4